This T cell receptor beta chain was identified during a study of T cell responses to AZD1222 COVID-19 vaccine. Study findings and constraints: Vaccination with two AZD1222 doses was followed by a rise in Spike-specific TCR breadth and depth. Targeting of unmutated variant regions was reportedly seen in nearly half of spike-specific TCRs.

As for this clone: Its antigen is still unknown.

Profiled with immunoSEQ multiplex PCR; TCRdb holds only in-frame clones, not every one. Among some 140,000 clones, roughly 91% were seen once, and the ten largest hold approximately 6.9%. Trimming stripped 10 bases from V and 4 bases from J, with 11 bases between. Germline CDR1 is WSHSY and CDR2 is SAAADI. The CDR3 spans 11 residues. The J gene is TRBJ2-7, the V gene TRBV10-2, with a weak D call TRBD1 (5 bases). The TCR was taken from an adult who received the AZD1222 COVID-19 vaccine. Sample: peripheral blood, taken 28 days after the second AZD1222 dose. CDR3 nucleotides: TGCGCCACCATAGGGGCTTACGAGCAGTACTTC. It encodes CATIGAYEQYF.